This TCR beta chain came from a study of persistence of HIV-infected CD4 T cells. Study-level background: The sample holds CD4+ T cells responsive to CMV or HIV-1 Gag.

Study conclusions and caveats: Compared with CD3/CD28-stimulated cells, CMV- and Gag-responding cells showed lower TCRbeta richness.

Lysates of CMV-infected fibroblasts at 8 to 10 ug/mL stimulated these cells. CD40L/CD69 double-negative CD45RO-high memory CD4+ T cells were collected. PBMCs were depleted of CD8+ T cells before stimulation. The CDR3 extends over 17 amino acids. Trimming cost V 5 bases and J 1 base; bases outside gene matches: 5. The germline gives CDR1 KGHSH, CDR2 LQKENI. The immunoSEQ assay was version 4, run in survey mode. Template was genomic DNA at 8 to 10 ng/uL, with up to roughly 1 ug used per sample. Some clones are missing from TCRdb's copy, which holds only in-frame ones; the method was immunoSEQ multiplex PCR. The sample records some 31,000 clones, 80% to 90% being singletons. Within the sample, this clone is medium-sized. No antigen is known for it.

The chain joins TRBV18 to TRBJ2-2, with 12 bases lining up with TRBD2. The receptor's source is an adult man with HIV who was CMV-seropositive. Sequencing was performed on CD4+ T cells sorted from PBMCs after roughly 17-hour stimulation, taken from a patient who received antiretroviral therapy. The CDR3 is CASSALAGGENTGELFF. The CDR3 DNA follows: TGTGCCAGCTCAGCACTAGCGGGGGGCGAGAACACCGGGGAGCTGTTTTTT.